These 26 T cell receptor beta chains came from one sample sequenced in a study of early T cells in non-severe SARS-CoV-2 infection. TCRdb reanalysed the 5' RACE reads using MiXCR and keeps one entry per CDR3 protein. The table shows about 55,000 distinct CDR3 sequences, with 7% to 10% occurring only once. The sequencing input was whole blood. All receptors come from an adult who was a healthcare worker with PCR-confirmed SARS-CoV-2 infection or an uninfected control (not recorded which).

This chain connects TRBV28 to TRBJ1-1; TRBD1 might be the D (6 bases). Per germline, CDR1 MDHEN and CDR2 SYDVKM. V gave up 6 bases and J gave up 5 bases, with 16 bases separating them. The CDR3 contains 14 residues. DNA for the CDR3: TGTGCCAGCAGCCCCAGGGGAGAGGGGACTGAAGCTTTCTTT. It specifies CASSPRGEGTEAFF. Together with reference TRBV28 and TRBJ1-1, the CDR3 gives the full variable domain: DVKVTQSSRYLVKRTGEKVFLECVQDMDHENMFWYRQDPGLGLRLIYFSYDVKMKEKGDIPEGYSVSREKKERFSLILESASTNQTSMYLCASSPRGEGTEAFFGQGTRLTVV.

The V call is TRBV15, the J call TRBJ2-1; 9 nucleotides agree with TRBD2. Germline trimming cut 0 bases from V and 6 bases from J; bases unmatched to any gene: 3. Germline CDR1 LNHNV, CDR2 YYDKDF (reference sequence). The CDR3 contains 15 residues. CDR3 DNA: TGTGCCACCAGCAGAGATCCAGCGGGAGGCAATGAGCAGTTCTTC. Protein: CATSRDPAGGNEQFF. Drawing the rest from reference TRBV15 and TRBJ2-1, the complete variable domain is DAMVIQNPRYQVTQFGKPVTLSCSQTLNHNVMYWYQQKSSQAPKLLFHYYDKDFNNEADTPDNFQSRRPNTSFCFLDIRSPGLGDTAMYLCATSRDPAGGNEQFFGPGTRLTVL.

This clonotype was detected ten times or more. J is TRBJ1-1 and V is TRBV6-5, with D unclear. Germline CDR1 is MNHEY and CDR2 is SVGAGI. The ends were cut back, 0 bases at V and 8 bases at J, with 13 bases in the middle. The CDR3 sequence is 14 residues long. The CDR3 coding sequence is TGTGCCAGCAGTTACTCGAAAGGGTCGACAGAAGCTTTCTTT. It yields the protein CASSYSKGSTEAFF.

This clonotype was counted many times. The chain is built from TRBV28 and TRBJ1-5, with D possibly TRBD1 on 5 matching bases. Trimming cost V 6 bases and J 8 bases, with 23 bases left between them. The CDR3 totals 16 residues. CDR1 MDHEN and CDR2 SYDVKM come from the germline V gene. This chain's CDR3 is CASRPGRFGLGEPQHF. The CDR3 bases are TGTGCCAGCAGGCCTGGGCGGTTCGGCCTGGGGGAGCCCCAGCATTTT.

This clonotype was observed a few times. Its ends do not fully match the called genes, so a read error is possible. J is TRBJ2-7 and V is TRBV7-7, with a weak D call TRBD1 (6 bases). CDR1 SSHAT and CDR2 FNYEAQ come from the germline V gene (reference sequence). The CDR3 has 14 residues. The CDR3 DNA reads as TGTGCTAGCAGGTTTACAGGGACGACCTACGAGCAGTACTTC. Amino acid sequence: CASRFTGTTYEQYF.

This clonotype was observed a few times. The chain recombines TRBV3-1 with TRBJ2-3; D is ambiguous. V lost 0 bases and J lost 14, with 12 bases in between. This CDR3 spans 12 amino acids. Germline loops: CDR1 LGHDT, CDR2 YNNKEL (reference sequence). CDR3 coding DNA: TGTGCCAGCAGCCAAGAGAGACAATTGGTGTATTTT. This codes for CASSQERQLVYF.

This clonotype is labeled as medium-sized. V gene TRBV19 combines with J gene TRBJ2-6; D is perhaps TRBD2 (6 bases). Trimming removed 2 bases at V and 3 bases at J, with 8 bases between. CDR1 is LNHDA, CDR2 SQIVND, per germline (reference sequence). There are 15 residues in the CDR3. The CDR3 reads CASSIRGGGANVLTF. CDR3 in DNA: TGTGCCAGTAGTATACGGGGAGGTGGGGCCAACGTCCTGACTTTC.

This clonotype appeared many times. J is TRBJ1-2 and V is TRBV6-6, with D possibly TRBD1 on 6 matching bases. Germline V gene lookup returns CDR1 MNHNY and CDR2 SVGAGI (reference sequence). This CDR3 spans 13 amino acids. The V gene lost 5 bases and the J gene lost 0 bases, with 7 bases spanning the gap. In DNA form, the CDR3 reads TGTGCCAGCAGTGGGACAACTAACTATGGCTACACCTTC. Its protein is CASSGTTNYGYTF.

This clonotype was counted many times. The chain combines TRBV12-3 or TRBV12-4 with TRBJ1-1; D remains unclear. The CDR3 sequence is 14 residues long. Trimming shortened V by 5 bases and J by 2 bases, and 12 bases separated the two germline ends. CDR3 sequence: CASSPGRVNTEAFF. The CDR3 coding sequence is TGTGCCAGCAGTCCGGGGAGGGTTAACACTGAAGCTTTCTTT.

The rearrangement joins TRBV4-2 to TRBJ2-7, with TRBD2 identical over 8 bases. The CDR3 contains 15 residues. The germline gives CDR1 LGHNA, CDR2 YNFKEQ. V lost 0 bases and J lost 4; bases outside the gene matches: 5. The CDR3 DNA is TGTGCCAGCAGCCAAGACGAGACGGGAGGGTACGAGCAGTACTTC. Amino acid sequence: CASSQDETGGYEQYF.

This clonotype showed up many times. The chain employs TRBV5-1 and TRBJ1-2; D is undetermined. The CDR3 is made up of 14 amino acids. The V gene lost 2 bases and the J gene lost 8 bases, with 16 bases spanning the gap. CDR1 and CDR2 (germline): SGHRS, YFSETQ. The CDR3 reads CASSFTYSLSGYTF. The CDR3 DNA follows: TGCGCCAGCAGCTTCACATATTCCCTCAGCGGCTACACCTTC.

This chain links TRBV20-1 with TRBJ1-2; the D is unclear. V was cut by 7 bases and J by 3 bases, with 6 bases left in between. Germline V gene data show CDR1 as DFQATT and CDR2 as SNEGSKA (reference sequence). There are 10 residues in the CDR3. CDR3 DNA sequence: TGCAGTGTGTTAGACTATGGCTACACCTTC. Amino acid sequence: CSVLDYGYTF.

The chain has TRBV20-1 and TRBJ2-7; D is unresolved. CDR1 DFQATT and CDR2 SNEGSKA come from the germline V gene (reference sequence). The length of the CDR3 is 11 residues. V lost 1 base to trimming and J lost 3 bases, with 4 bases between them. CDR3 loop: CSARVGYEQYF. The CDR3 region has the DNA TGCAGTGCTAGAGTTGGCTACGAGCAGTACTTC.

This sequence joins TRBV9 and TRBJ2-1, with 7 bases that match TRBD2. The germline CDR1 and CDR2 sequences are SGDLS and YYNGEE. Germline trimming cut 0 bases from V and 3 bases from J; bases unmatched to any gene: 0. The CDR3 contains 14 residues. The CDR3 region is CASSVGGGYNEQFF. CDR3 bases: TGTGCCAGCAGCGTAGGCGGGGGCTACAATGAGCAGTTCTTC.

This clonotype occurred a few times. Written as DNA, the CDR3 is TGTGCCAGCAGCTTAGGAGGAGGGGCCCAGACCTACGAGCAGTACTTC. Its protein is CASSLGGGAQTYEQYF. This rearrangement joins TRBV7-2 to TRBJ2-7, with a tentative D call TRBD2 (6 bases). This CDR3 region has 16 residues. The V end was cut by 1 base, the J end by 2 bases, with 15 bases between. In germline, CDR1 is SGHTA, CDR2 FQGNSA.

This clonotype was found a few times. CDR3: CSAKGTSGPRSYEQYF. The CDR3 DNA is TGCAGCGCCAAGGGGACTAGCGGGCCACGCTCCTACGAGCAGTACTTC. V usage is TRBV29-1 and J usage is TRBJ2-7; 12 positions match TRBD2. Trimming removed 7 bases from V and 0 bases from J; junction bases left unmatched: 10. Germline CDR1 reads SQVTM; CDR2 reads ANQGSEA. CDR3 length: 16 amino acids.

The genes are TRBV4-1 and TRBJ2-1; TRBD2 matches 10 bases. The V gene's germline CDR1 is MGHRA and CDR2 YSYEKL. V shed 4 bases and J 13 bases; nucleotides not matched to a gene: 4. CDR3 length: 12 residues. The CDR3 region is CASSPSGRVQFF. The CDR3 region has the DNA TGCGCCAGCAGCCCCAGCGGGAGGGTACAGTTCTTC.

This chain joins TRBV20-1 and TRBJ1-2; 10 bases agree with TRBD1. The CDR3 loop spans 15 amino acids. Per germline, CDR1 DFQATT and CDR2 SNEGSKA (reference sequence). With V trimmed by 4 bases and J by 5 bases, 10 bases remained unmatched. CDR3: CSAMRGTGDRYGYTF. The CDR3 nucleotides are TGCAGTGCTATGCGGGGGACAGGGGACCGTTATGGCTACACCTTC.

This clonotype showed up just a few times. The rearrangement uses TRBV3-1 and TRBJ2-4; 9 positions agree with TRBD1. The V and J ends lost 5 bases and 8 bases, in that order; junction bases with no gene match: 10. Germline values: CDR1 LGHDT, CDR2 YNNKEL (reference sequence). The CDR3 extends over 15 amino acids. The CDR3 coding sequence is TGTGCCAGCAGCACCCCTAGGACAGGGGTCGACATTCAGTACTTC. This codes for CASSTPRTGVDIQYF.

This clonotype has more than one count but fewer than ten. J is TRBJ1-6 and V is TRBV7-8; 8 bases line up with TRBD1. CDR1 is SGHVS and CDR2 is FQNEAQ in the germline V gene. V shed 0 bases and J 9 bases; nucleotides not matched to a gene: 10. CDR3 length: 17 residues. This CDR3 is CASSLARSQGAGSPLHF. The CDR3 region has the DNA TGTGCCAGCAGCTTAGCGAGATCCCAGGGGGCAGGTTCACCCCTCCACTTT.

This clonotype has ten or more counts. The chain uses TRBV6-1 and TRBJ1-4; tentatively, D is TRBD1 (5 bases). Germline V CDR1 and CDR2: MNHNS, SASEGT. The CDR3 is 16 residues long. Deletions cut 6 bases from V and 3 bases from J, with 17 bases between. The CDR3 spells CASSYESLRANEKLFF. As DNA, the CDR3 is TGTGCCAGCAGCTACGAATCCCTCAGGGCTAATGAAAAACTGTTTTTT.

The sample holds a few counts of this clonotype. The CDR3 region is CASSQGRGGASYEQYF. DNA for the CDR3: TGCGCCAGCAGCCAAGGGCGGGGGGGCGCCTCCTACGAGCAGTACTTC. This chain uses TRBV4-1 with TRBJ2-7, with TRBD2 matching 9 bases. This CDR3 comprises 16 residues. The trim removed 1 base at V and 0 bases at J, leaving 4 bases unmatched. Looked up from germline, CDR1 is MGHRA and CDR2 is YSYEKL.

The chain couples TRBV5-1 to TRBJ1-1; 8 bases agree with TRBD1. V lost 4 bases, J lost 1 base, and 6 bases stayed unmatched. CDR1 and CDR2 (germline): SGHRS, YFSETQ. This CDR3 region has 15 residues. The CDR3 region is CASSRGQGKNTEAFF. The CDR3 nucleotides are TGCGCCAGCAGCCGAGGACAGGGAAAGAACACTGAAGCTTTCTTT.

This clonotype was seen only a few times. V usage is TRBV3-1 and J usage is TRBJ2-4; D not resolved. V was shortened by 1 base and J by 6 bases, with 7 bases between the two germline ends. CDR3 length equals 13 residues. Looked up from germline, CDR1 is LGHDT and CDR2 is YNNKEL (reference sequence). The CDR3 loop is CASSQGLINIQYF. The CDR3 nucleotides are TGTGCCAGCAGCCAAGGGCTCATAAACATTCAGTACTTC. Together with reference TRBV3-1 and TRBJ2-4, the CDR3 gives the full variable domain: DTAVSQTPKYLVTQMGNDKSIKCEQNLGHDTMYWYKQDSKKFLKIMFSYNNKELIINETVPNRFSPKSPDKAHLNLHINSLELGDSAVYFCASSQGLINIQYFGAGTRLSVL.

The rearrangement links TRBV9 to TRBJ1-3; D remains ambiguous. Per germline, CDR1 SGDLS and CDR2 YYNGEE. The CDR3 has 15 residues. The germline V and J ends were trimmed by 0 bases and 0 bases, with 7 bases remaining between them. Here the CDR3 reads CASSVEGLSGNTIYF. In DNA form, the CDR3 reads TGTGCCAGCAGCGTAGAGGGCCTCTCTGGAAACACCATATATTTT.

Here the CDR3 DNA reads TGCAGTGCTAGCCGGGACACTTACGAGCAGTACTTC. Protein sequence: CSASRDTYEQYF. This rearrangement joins TRBV20-1 to TRBJ2-7; possible D gene TRBD1, 6 bases. CDR1 and CDR2 (germline): DFQATT, SNEGSKA (reference sequence). V lost 3 bases and J lost 4, with 10 bases in between. The CDR3 has 12 residues.